Shown below are 10 T cell receptor beta chains from a single sample sequenced in a study of shared clonotypes between healthy human individuals. Cells designated naive CD8 were CD45RO-negative and were positively selected for CCR7, with terminally differentiated effector memory CD45RA+ cells excluded. Generated by immunoSEQ multiplex PCR, the TCRdb table keeps only in-frame clones and is missing some. The sample includes about 2.1 million clones, 90% to 95% of them seen just once. The sequenced sample was naive CD8+ T cells from PBMCs. The receptor set was obtained from a man aged 18 to 35 in good health. Some clones in this sample may be carry-over from other donors' samples.

The chain has TRBV27 and TRBJ1-2, with 7 positions matching TRBD1. Germline-derived CDR1 and CDR2 are MNHEY and SMNVEV (reference sequence). The ends lost 7 bases at V and 4 bases at J; junction bases unmatched: 12. The CDR3 is 15 residues long. The CDR3 nucleotides read TGTGCCAGCACCCATCGACAGGGCCCGTTCTATGGCTACACCTTC. Translated: CASTHRQGPFYGYTF.

The chain has TRBV27 and TRBJ1-5, with D hard to call. Trimming removed 6 bases at V and 0 bases at J, with 9 bases between. This CDR3 contains 14 residues. Per the germline V gene, CDR1 is MNHEY and CDR2 is SMNVEV (reference sequence). CDR3 DNA sequence: TGTGCCAGCAGGGATAGGCTTAGCAATCAGCCCCAGCATTTT. This encodes CASRDRLSNQPQHF.

V gene TRBV13 combines with J gene TRBJ1-1, with D unclear. This CDR3 is 13 amino acids long. Trimming pared 1 base from V and 7 bases from J, leaving 10 bases between. CDR1 and CDR2 (germline): PRHDT, FYEKMQ (reference sequence). CDR3 sequence reads: CASSLVGPGEAFF. CDR3 DNA: TGTGCCAGCAGCTTAGTCGGCCCTGGTGAAGCTTTCTTT.

V is TRBV6-5 and J is TRBJ1-1; D perhaps matches TRBD1 (5 bases). Trimming removed 0 bases at V and 7 bases at J, with 12 bases between. This CDR3 is built from 14 residues. The germline CDR1 and CDR2 sequences are MNHEY and SVGAGI. The CDR3, as DNA: TGTGCCAGCAGTTACTCGGCAGGGAGATTTGAAGCTTTCTTT. This gives the protein CASSYSAGRFEAFF.

The V and J genes are TRBV28 and TRBJ1-2, with D unresolved. Per germline, CDR1 MDHEN and CDR2 SYDVKM. Trimming shortened V by 8 bases and J by 3 bases, and 16 bases separated the two germline ends. The CDR3 has 14 residues. Written as DNA, the CDR3 is TGTGCCAGCGTAGAGCCTTCCGGGGACTATGGCTACACCTTC. Its protein is CASVEPSGDYGYTF.

The chain links TRBV4-1 to TRBJ1-2; TRBD1 is a possible D gene (5 bases). Germline V gene data show CDR1 as MGHRA and CDR2 as YSYEKL. The ends were cut back, 1 base at V and 8 bases at J, with 14 bases in the middle. CDR3 length: 14 residues. CDR3: CASSQGTQGFGYTF. DNA of the CDR3: TGCGCCAGCAGCCAAGGGACTCAGGGATTCGGCTACACCTTC.

This chain links TRBV30 with TRBJ2-1; weak D call: TRBD2 (6 bases). From germline, CDR1 is GTSNPN and CDR2 SVGIG (reference sequence). This CDR3 has 16 amino acids. V was trimmed by 3 bases and J by 7 bases, leaving 22 bases between them. DNA for the CDR3: TGTGCCTGGAGCTTACCTGTGCGACTAGAGTTTAATGAGCAGTTCTTC. It yields the protein CAWSLPVRLEFNEQFF.

The rearrangement uses TRBV6-1 and TRBJ1-1; D might be TRBD1 (6 bases). Per germline, CDR1 MNHNS and CDR2 SASEGT. There are 11 residues in the CDR3. Trimming removed 6 bases at V and 10 bases at J, with 12 bases between. The CDR3 coding sequence is TGTGCCAGCAGGACACAGGGTCCAGCTTTCTTT. Translated, it gives CASRTQGPAFF.

V and J are TRBV28 and TRBJ1-2; D call uncertain. The V gene's germline CDR1 is MDHEN and CDR2 SYDVKM. V lost 8 bases, J lost 4 bases, and 20 bases lay in between. The CDR3 has 15 residues. CDR3 nucleotides: TGTGCCAGCTTACAAGGGCAGGAGCTCGGCTATGGCTACACCTTC. Translating gives CASLQGQELGYGYTF.

J is TRBJ2-1 and V is TRBV30; D unresolved. CDR3 length: 15 amino acids. CDR1 GTSNPN and CDR2 SVGIG come from the germline V gene (reference sequence). The germline V and J ends were trimmed by 0 bases and 13 bases, with 22 bases remaining between them. The CDR3, as DNA: TGTGCCTGGAGTGTGGCAGGTAATGTCTACAAAGGACAGTTCTTC. This sequence encodes CAWSVAGNVYKGQFF.